This is a list of T cell receptor beta chains from one sample in a study of blood T cell repertoires in COVID-19. Repertoires were generated with immunoSEQ multiplex PCR, while TCRdb's copy carries only in-frame clones and drops some. The table has approximately 60,000 clones, 65% to 90% seen once. Sequencing used peripheral blood. These receptors were taken from a man aged 50 to 60 with active COVID-19. Each CDR3 is given with its conserved first and last residue. The D gene is left open where the match is weak. Clone size is shown for a subset of rows, as once, few, many or a class of expanded clone.

- - TRBJ1-1 TRBV7-9 TGTGCCAGCAGCTTAGGGGGCAGGTCAAACACTGAAGCTTTCTTT CASSLGGRSNTEAFF
TRBD1 - TRBJ1-1 TRBV7-3 TGTGCCAGCAGCTTCCGGGACAGGGGTCGAGTAACGAACACTGAAGCTTTCTTT CASSFRDRGRVTNTEAFF
- - TRBJ2-5 TRBV24-1 TGTGCCACCTCCTCGGGGGTTCCCCTAATAAACTTC CATSSGVPLINF
- - TRBJ2-7 TRBV5-1 TGCGCCAGCAGCTTGTACTACGTCGGCTACGAGCAGTACTTC CASSLYYVGYEQYF
TRBD1 - TRBJ1-5 TRBV28 TGTGCCAGCAGTTTCGGCAGGGGGCGATCCTCTTCGTTGCGGCCCCAGCATTTT CASSFGRGRSSSLRPQHF
- once TRBJ2-7 TRBV4-3 TGCGCCAGCAGCCAAGTGTTTGCAGGGCAATCCTACGAGCAGTACTTC CASSQVFAGQSYEQYF
- - TRBJ2-6 TRBV6-1 TGTGCCAGCAGTGAAGCGGGGCTCTCTGGGGCCAACGTCCTGACTTTC CASSEAGLSGANVLTF
- - TRBJ1-6 TRBV30 TGTGCCTGGAGGAGGGCGCACAATTCACCCCTCCACTTT CAWRRAHNSPLHF
TRBD2 - TRBJ2-2 TRBV5-1 TGCGCCAGCAGCTTTTCTAGCGGGGGCACCGGGGAGCTGTTTTTT CASSFSSGGTGELFF
TRBD2 - TRBJ2-7 TRBV27 TGTGCCAGCAGCACCGGACTAGCGGACTCCTACGAGCAGTACTTC CASSTGLADSYEQYF
- - TRBJ2-1 TRBV9 TGTGCCAGCAGCGTAGACCCGAGCTCCTACAATGAGCAGTTCTTC CASSVDPSSYNEQFF
- - TRBJ2-1 TRBV19 TGTGCCAGTAGTATACGGGGAGTTGGTGAGCAGTTCTTC CASSIRGVGEQFF
TRBD2 - TRBJ2-1 TRBV6-1 TGTGCCAGCAGTGATACACTAGCGGGGGGACCGGGGGGTGAGCAGTTCTTC CASSDTLAGGPGGEQFF
- - TRBJ2-1 TRBV29-1 TGCAGCGTTGAAGACGAATGGGGGGGACACTACAATGAGCAGTTCTTC CSVEDEWGGHYNEQFF
- once TRBJ2-4 TRBV7-8 TGTGCCAGCAGCCAAACGAGGGCCAAAAACATTCAGTACTTC CASSQTRAKNIQYF
TRBD1 - TRBJ2-2 TRBV5-5 TGTGCCAGCAGCTTGCCCCTGACAGGGGGAACTCCCGGGGAGCTGTTTTTT CASSLPLTGGTPGELFF
- - TRBJ2-7 TRBV7-9 TGTGCCAGCAGCTTAGGTGGGGGCACCTACGAGCAGTACTTC CASSLGGGTYEQYF
TRBD2 - TRBJ2-7 TRBV6-5 TGTGCCAGCAGTTGGGGACTAGCGGGAGACTCCGAGCAGTACTTC CASSWGLAGDSEQYF
TRBD1 - TRBJ1-1 TRBV19 TGTGCCAGTAGTGAGGGACAGGGCGCACCTGAAGCTTTCTTT CASSEGQGAPEAFF
TRBD1 - TRBJ1-6 TRBV6-5 TGTGCCAGCAGGCGACAGGGGTATAATTCACCCCTCCACTTT CASRRQGYNSPLHF
- - TRBJ1-5 TRBV6-6 TGTGCCAGCAGCGACAGCTATAGCAATCAGCCCCAGCATTTT CASSDSYSNQPQHF
- - TRBJ2-2 TRBV5-1 TGCGCCAGCAGCTTGGATCCTAGTTCGAACACCGGGGAGCTGTTTTTT CASSLDPSSNTGELFF
- - TRBJ1-1 TRBV6-5 TGTGCCAGCCATCAACAGGGAGAGACACTGAAAGCTTTCTTT CASHQQGETLKAFF
- - TRBJ2-7 TRBV7-6 TGTGCCATTCCGAGAGGTCGCGGGTTCCCCCTCGAGCAGTACTTC CAIPRGRGFPLEQYF
TRBD2 - TRBJ2-5 TRBV7-8 TGTGCCAGCAGCTTGGTTAGCGGGGGAGTAACCCAGTACTTC CASSLVSGGVTQYF
TRBD1 - TRBJ1-1 TRBV6-5 TGTGCCAGCAGCGACAGGGAGAACACTGAAGCTTTCTTT CASSDRENTEAFF
- - TRBJ2-3 TRBV12-3/TRBV12-4 TGTGCCAGCACCCTAGACGATTTAGATACGCAGTATTTT CASTLDDLDTQYF
TRBD1 - TRBJ1-5 TRBV30 TGTGCCTGGGGAATACAGGGGAGCAATCAGCCCCAGCATTTT CAWGIQGSNQPQHF
- once TRBJ1-5 TRBV15 TGTGCCACCAGCAGAGATCGGGGTAGCAATCAGCCCCAGCATTTT CATSRDRGSNQPQHF
- - TRBJ1-4 TRBV5-1 TGCGCCAGCAGCTTGGGACACGGGGGGAATGAAAAACTGTTTTTT CASSLGHGGNEKLFF
- few TRBJ2-3 TRBV4-3 TGCGCCAGCAGCCAAGGACGGGGGAGCTTCACAGATACGCAGTATTTT CASSQGRGSFTDTQYF
- - TRBJ1-1 TRBV4-1 TGCGCCAGCAGCCCAACCGGGGAGAACACTGAAGCTTTCTTT CASSPTGENTEAFF
- - TRBJ1-2 TRBV7-9 TGTGCCAGCAGCTTATTAGTCTCCGGGGAAGGCTATGGCTACACCTTC CASSLLVSGEGYGYTF
TRBD1 - TRBJ1-6 TRBV18 TGTGCCAGCTCTCCGGACAGGGTGGGATCACCCCTCCACTTT CASSPDRVGSPLHF
- - TRBJ1-3 TRBV29-1 TGCAGCGTTGAGACAGCTGGAAACACCATATATTTT CSVETAGNTIYF
TRBD1 - TRBJ2-1 TRBV4-1 TGCGCCAGCAGCCAAGTTGTAGGACAGGGAGGTAATGAGCAGTTCTTC CASSQVVGQGGNEQFF
TRBD2 - TRBJ2-2 TRBV9 TGTCCCCCCAGCGTAGCGGGGGGGGCGGGGAACACCGGGGAGCTGTTTTTT CPPSVAGGAGNTGELFF
- - TRBJ2-1 TRBV5-4 TGTGCCAGCAGCTTGGTAGGGGGGGCCAACAATGAGCAGTTCTTC CASSLVGGANNEQFF